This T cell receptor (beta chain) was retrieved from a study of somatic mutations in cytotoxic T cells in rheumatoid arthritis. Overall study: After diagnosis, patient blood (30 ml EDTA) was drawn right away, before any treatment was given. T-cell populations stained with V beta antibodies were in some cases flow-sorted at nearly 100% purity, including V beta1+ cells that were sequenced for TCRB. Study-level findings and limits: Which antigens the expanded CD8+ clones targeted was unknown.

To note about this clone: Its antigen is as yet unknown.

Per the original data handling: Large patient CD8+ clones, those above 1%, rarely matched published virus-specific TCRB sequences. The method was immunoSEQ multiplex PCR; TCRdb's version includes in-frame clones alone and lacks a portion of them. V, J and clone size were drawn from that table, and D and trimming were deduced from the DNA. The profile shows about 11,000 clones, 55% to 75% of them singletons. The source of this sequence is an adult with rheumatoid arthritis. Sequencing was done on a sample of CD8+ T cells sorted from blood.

CDR3 region: CASREGRYTEAFF. The DNA for the CDR3 is TGTGCCAGCAGGGAGGGACGTTACACTGAAGCTTTCTTT. The chain combines TRBV27 with TRBJ1-1; a weak D match, TRBD1 (5 bases). The CDR3 spans 13 residues. V was trimmed by 6 bases and J by 3 bases, leaving 11 bases between them. Germline-derived CDR1 and CDR2 are MNHEY and SMNVEV (reference sequence).